This T cell receptor (beta chain) was captured by sequencing in a study of OX40 agonist ivuxolimab in advanced cancers. Study details: Partial responses were achieved by three patients, of whom one had hepatocellular carcinoma and two had cutaneous melanoma.

The germline gives CDR1 MNHEY, CDR2 SVGAGI. Unmatched junction bases numbered 7, after V lost 2 bases and J lost 6 bases. There are 14 residues in the CDR3. The repertoire was sequenced with immunoSEQ multiplex PCR; TCRdb's copy has only in-frame clones and lacks some. The table has about 50,000 clones, about 89% seen once. The source of this sequence is an adult with an advanced solid tumor such as melanoma, head and neck, liver or kidney cancer. The V gene is TRBV6-5, the J gene TRBJ2-7; TRBD2 matches at 7 bases. This specimen was CD4+ or CD8+ T cells sorted from blood, taken in a trial of the OX40 agonist ivuxolimab. The CDR3 loop is CASSYLNSGGEQYF. The DNA for the CDR3 is TGTGCCAGCAGTTACCTTAACTCGGGGGGCGAGCAGTACTTC.